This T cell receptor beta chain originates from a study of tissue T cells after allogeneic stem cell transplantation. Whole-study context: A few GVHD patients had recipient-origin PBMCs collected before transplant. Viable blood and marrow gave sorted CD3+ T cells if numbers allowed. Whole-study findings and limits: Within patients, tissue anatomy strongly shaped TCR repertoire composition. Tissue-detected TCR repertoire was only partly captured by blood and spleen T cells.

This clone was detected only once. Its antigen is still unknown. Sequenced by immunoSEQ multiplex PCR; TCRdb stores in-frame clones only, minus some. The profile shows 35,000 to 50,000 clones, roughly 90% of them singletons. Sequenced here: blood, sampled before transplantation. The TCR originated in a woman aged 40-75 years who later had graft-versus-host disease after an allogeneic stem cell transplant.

This CDR3 is CASSPTGTQNSPLHF. CDR3 coding DNA: TGTGCCAGCAGCCCAACCGGGACTCAGAATTCACCCCTCCACTTT. This rearrangement joins TRBV3-1 (or the pseudogene TRBV3-2) to TRBJ1-6; possibly TRBD1 for D (5 bases). Germline loops: CDR1 LGHDT, CDR2 YNNKEL (reference sequence). This CDR3 has 15 residues. With 4 bases removed from V and 7 bases from J, the gap between germline ends came to 14 bases.